The 8 T cell receptor beta chains below come from one sample, sequenced in a study of cytomegalovirus exposure and HLA in healthy donors. The table came from immunoSEQ multiplex PCR; TCRdb's copy has only in-frame clones and leaves some out. This sample carries approximately 73,000 clones, roughly 95% of them seen once, and the ten largest clones take approximately 3.5%. The specimen sequenced was PBMCs. Source of these receptors: a man younger than 35 in good health and CMV-seronegative.

The rearrangement joins TRBV30 to TRBJ2-3, with a weak D call TRBD2 (5 bases). Germline V CDR1 and CDR2: GTSNPN, SVGIG (reference sequence). The V and J ends lost 4 bases and 8 bases respectively, with 7 bases between them. The CDR3 loop spans 10 amino acids. CDR3 sequence reads: CAWKGVTQYF. CDR3 nucleotides: TGTGCCTGGAAGGGAGTTACGCAGTATTTT. Variable domain in full (rest from reference TRBV30 and TRBJ2-3): SQTIHQWPATLVQPVGSPLSLECTVEGTSNPNLYWYRQAAGRGLQLLFYSVGIGQISSEVPQNLSASRPQDRQFILSSKKLLLSDSGFYLCAWKGVTQYFGPGTRLTVL.

The rearrangement links TRBV14 to TRBJ1-1, with TRBD1 as a possible D gene (5 bases). This CDR3 contains 14 residues. V lost 0 bases to trimming and J lost 9 bases, with 14 bases between them. Germline assignment: CDR1 SGHDN and CDR2 FVKESK. The CDR3 reads CASSQDIGADKAFF. The CDR3 DNA sequence: TGTGCCAGCAGCCAAGATATAGGGGCAGACAAAGCTTTCTTT.

The J gene is TRBJ1-1, the V gene TRBV30, with 9 bases matching TRBD1. The trim removed 1 base at V and 2 bases at J, leaving 2 bases unmatched. This CDR3 contains 14 residues. The germline V gene has CDR1 GTSNPN and CDR2 SVGIG (reference sequence). The CDR3 reads CAWSATGGNTEAFF. The DNA for the CDR3 is TGTGCCTGGAGTGCGACAGGGGGAAACACTGAAGCTTTCTTT.

The chain couples TRBV18 to TRBJ2-3, with TRBD2 matching 8 bases. V dropped 2 bases and J dropped 3; count of bases not matched to a gene: 10. The V gene's germline CDR1 is KGHSH and CDR2 LQKENI. This CDR3 is 17 amino acids long. The CDR3 nucleotides are TGTGCCAGCTCACCATTCCGGACGGGCGGGGGGACAGATACGCAGTATTTT. Protein product: CASSPFRTGGGTDTQYF.

This clone was detected once. The chain has TRBV11-2 and TRBJ1-2, with no clear D. This CDR3 contains 15 residues. In germline, CDR1 is SGHAT, CDR2 FQNNGV. The V and J ends lost 0 bases and 7 bases respectively, with 15 bases between them. The CDR3 spells CASSLDSAGAGGYTF. For the CDR3, the DNA is TGTGCCAGCAGCTTAGATAGCGCCGGCGCCGGTGGCTACACCTTC.

The chain has TRBV27 and TRBJ2-1; 13 bases fit TRBD2. CDR1 is MNHEY, CDR2 SMNVEV, per germline (reference sequence). Trimming at V came to 8 bases and at J to 7 bases, leaving 8 bases not matched to a gene. CDR3 length: 15 amino acids. The DNA for the CDR3 is TGTGCCAGCGGGCCGACTAGCGGGGGGATAAATGAGCAGTTCTTC. It yields the protein CASGPTSGGINEQFF.

The chain joins TRBV6-5 to TRBJ1-1, with no clear D. The germline CDR1 and CDR2 sequences are MNHEY and SVGAGI. V shed 0 bases and J shed 3 bases, with 8 bases lying between them. The CDR3 spans 14 residues. The CDR3 sequence: CASSYSLRDTEAFF. The CDR3 DNA follows: TGTGCCAGCAGTTACTCGTTAAGAGACACTGAAGCTTTCTTT.

J is TRBJ2-5 and V is TRBV5-6; tentatively, D is TRBD2 (6 bases). From germline, CDR1 is SGHDT and CDR2 YYEEEE. Trimming removed 5 bases from V and 3 bases from J, with 11 bases in between. CDR3 length: 13 amino acids. In DNA form, the CDR3 reads TGTGCCAGCAGGCGTCGGGGGAAAGAGACCCAGTACTTC. It is translated as CASRRRGKETQYF.